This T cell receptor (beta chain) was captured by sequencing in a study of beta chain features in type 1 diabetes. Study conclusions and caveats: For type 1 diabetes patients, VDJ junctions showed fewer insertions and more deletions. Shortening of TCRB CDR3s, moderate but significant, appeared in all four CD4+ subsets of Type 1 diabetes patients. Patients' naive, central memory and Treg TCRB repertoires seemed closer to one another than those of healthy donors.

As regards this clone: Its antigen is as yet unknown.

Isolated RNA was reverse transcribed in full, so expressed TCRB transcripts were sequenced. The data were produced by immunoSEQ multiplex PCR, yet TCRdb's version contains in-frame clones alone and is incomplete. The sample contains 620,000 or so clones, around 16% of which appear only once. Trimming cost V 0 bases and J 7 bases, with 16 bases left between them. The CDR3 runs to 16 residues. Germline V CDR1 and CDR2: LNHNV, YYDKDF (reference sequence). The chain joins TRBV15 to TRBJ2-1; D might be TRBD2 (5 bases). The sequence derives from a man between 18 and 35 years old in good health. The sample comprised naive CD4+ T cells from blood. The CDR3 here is CATSRERLTRWNEQFF. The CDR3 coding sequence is TGTGCCACCAGCAGAGAGCGCCTTACTAGATGGAATGAGCAGTTCTTC.